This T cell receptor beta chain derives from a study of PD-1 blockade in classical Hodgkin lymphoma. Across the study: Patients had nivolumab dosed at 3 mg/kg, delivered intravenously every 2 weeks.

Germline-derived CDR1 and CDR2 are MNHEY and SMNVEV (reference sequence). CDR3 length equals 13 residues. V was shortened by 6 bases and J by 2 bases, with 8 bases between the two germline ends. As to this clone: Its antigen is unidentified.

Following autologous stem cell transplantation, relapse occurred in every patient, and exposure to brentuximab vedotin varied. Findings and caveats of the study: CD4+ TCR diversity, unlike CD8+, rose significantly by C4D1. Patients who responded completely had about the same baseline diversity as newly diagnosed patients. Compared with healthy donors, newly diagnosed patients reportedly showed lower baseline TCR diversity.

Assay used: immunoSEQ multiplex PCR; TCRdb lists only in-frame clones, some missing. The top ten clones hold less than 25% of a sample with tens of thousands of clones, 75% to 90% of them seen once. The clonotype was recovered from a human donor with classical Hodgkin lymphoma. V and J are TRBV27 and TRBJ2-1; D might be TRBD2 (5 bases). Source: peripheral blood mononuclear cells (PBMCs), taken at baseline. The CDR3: CASRELAYNEQFF. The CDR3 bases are TGTGCCAGCAGGGAACTAGCCTACAATGAGCAGTTCTTC.